This TCR beta chain was documented in a study of regulatory T cells in long-lasting Graves disease. Overall study results and limits: It was possible that the small sample size reduced accuracy. Persistent disease samples used TRBV28, TRBJ1-2 and TRBJ2-5 preferentially.

Researchers made TCR beta libraries by using iRepertoire HTBI primers and running Arm-PCR on CDR3 regions. One entry per CDR3 protein, called by TCRdb with MiXCR from the multiplex PCR reads. The data show about 320,000 distinct CDR3 sequences, with 15% to 20% seen just once and approximately 35% held by the top ten. This CDR3 is 14 amino acids long. V dropped 0 bases and J dropped 1 base, with 8 bases sitting between them. Germline loops: CDR1 SGHRS, CDR2 YFSETQ. On this clonotype itself: What it recognizes is unknown.

Time point meaning: newly diagnosed GD, antithyroid drugs for less than 3 months. RNA isolated from PBMCs was used to make the TCR library. Graves' disease diagnoses followed American Thyroid Association guidelines. The clonotype comes from a female donor with Graves disease. This specimen consisted of peripheral blood mononuclear cells (PBMCs), obtained at new diagnosis, from a patient treated with antithyroid drugs. V gene TRBV5-1 combines with J gene TRBJ2-7, with D unresolved. CDR3 coding DNA: TGCGCCAGCAGCTTGGGGTGGGGTTCCTACGAGCAGTACTTC. Translated, it gives CASSLGWGSYEQYF.